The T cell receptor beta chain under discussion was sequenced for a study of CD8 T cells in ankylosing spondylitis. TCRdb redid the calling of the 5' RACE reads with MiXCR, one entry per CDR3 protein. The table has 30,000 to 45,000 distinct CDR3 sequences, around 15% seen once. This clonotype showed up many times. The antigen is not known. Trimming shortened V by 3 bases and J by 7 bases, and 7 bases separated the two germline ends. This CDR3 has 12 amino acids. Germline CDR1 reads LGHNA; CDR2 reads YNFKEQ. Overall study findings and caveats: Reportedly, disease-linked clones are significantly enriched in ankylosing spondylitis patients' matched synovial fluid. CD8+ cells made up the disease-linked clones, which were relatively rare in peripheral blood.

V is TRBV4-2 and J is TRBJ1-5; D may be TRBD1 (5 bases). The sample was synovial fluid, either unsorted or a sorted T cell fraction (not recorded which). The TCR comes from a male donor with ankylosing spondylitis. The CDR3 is CASSQGQQPQHF. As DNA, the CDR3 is TGTGCCAGCAGCCAGGGGCAGCAGCCCCAGCATTTT.